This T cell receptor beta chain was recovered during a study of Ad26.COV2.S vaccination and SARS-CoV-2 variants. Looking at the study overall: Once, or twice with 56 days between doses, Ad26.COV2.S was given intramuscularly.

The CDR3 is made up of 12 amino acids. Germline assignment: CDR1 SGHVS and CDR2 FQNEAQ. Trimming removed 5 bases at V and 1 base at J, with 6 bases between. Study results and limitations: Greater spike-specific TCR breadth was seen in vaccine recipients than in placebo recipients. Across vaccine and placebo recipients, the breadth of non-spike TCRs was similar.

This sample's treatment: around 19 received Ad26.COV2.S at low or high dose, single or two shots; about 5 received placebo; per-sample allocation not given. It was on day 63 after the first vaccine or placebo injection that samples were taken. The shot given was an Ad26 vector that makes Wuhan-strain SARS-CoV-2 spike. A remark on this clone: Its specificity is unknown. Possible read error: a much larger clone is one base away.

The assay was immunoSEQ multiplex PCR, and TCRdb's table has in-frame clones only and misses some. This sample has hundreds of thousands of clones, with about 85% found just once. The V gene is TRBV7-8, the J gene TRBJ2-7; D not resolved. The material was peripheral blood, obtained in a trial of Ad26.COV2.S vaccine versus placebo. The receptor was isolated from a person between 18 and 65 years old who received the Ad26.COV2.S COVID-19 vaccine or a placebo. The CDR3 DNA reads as TGTGCCAGCAGCCCGAGTTCCTACGAGCAGTACTTC. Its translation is CASSPSSYEQYF.